Listed here are 25 T cell receptor beta chains from one sample, sequenced in a study of pediatric ulcerative colitis. TCRdb's copy holds only in-frame clones and misses some; the assay was immunoSEQ multiplex PCR. This sample has 55,000 to 75,000 clones, with 70% to 90% found just once. Sequenced material: blood. Receptors were obtained from a boy younger than 18 with severe ulcerative colitis.

The V and J genes are TRBV10-1 and TRBJ2-1; D not certain. The germline gives CDR1 WNHNN, CDR2 SYGVQD (reference sequence). This CDR3 has 12 amino acids. V was trimmed by 6 bases and J by 6 bases, leaving 9 bases between them. For the CDR3, the DNA is TGCGCCAGCAGCGACCAGACCAATGAGCAGTTCTTC. It translates to CASSDQTNEQFF.

This chain connects TRBV7-6 to TRBJ2-7; D unclear. The V gene's germline CDR1 is SGHVS and CDR2 FNYEAQ. V was pared by 4 bases and J by 1 base, with 23 bases between. The CDR3 has 18 residues. CDR3 loop: CASSSKESLAAESYEQYF. As DNA, the CDR3 is TGTGCCAGCAGCTCGAAGGAAAGCTTGGCAGCCGAGTCCTACGAGCAGTACTTC.

V and J are TRBV6-6 and TRBJ2-7; perhaps TRBD2 as D (5 bases). The CDR3 contains 16 residues. Germline assignment: CDR1 MNHNY and CDR2 SVGAGI (reference sequence). V lost 0 bases, J lost 2 bases, and 14 bases lay in between. For the CDR3, the DNA is TGTGCCAGCAGTTACTCGCCGGACGGGAACACCTACGAGCAGTACTTC. This sequence encodes CASSYSPDGNTYEQYF.

This sequence joins TRBV4-1 and TRBJ2-1, with unresolved D. In germline, CDR1 is MGHRA, CDR2 YSYEKL. The germline V and J ends were trimmed by 0 bases and 9 bases, with 18 bases remaining between them. The CDR3 length is 16 residues. In DNA form, the CDR3 reads TGCGCCAGCAGCCAAGATAGTTTCGTACGTTTCAGTGAGCAGTTCTTC. Its protein product is CASSQDSFVRFSEQFF.

The chain recombines TRBV27 with TRBJ2-1, with D unclear. V lost 5 bases and J 3 bases, leaving 11 bases between the germline ends. The V gene's germline CDR1 is MNHEY and CDR2 SMNVEV (reference sequence). This CDR3 is built from 14 residues. The CDR3 loop is CASSPQRSYNEQFF. The CDR3 DNA is TGTGCCAGCAGTCCCCAGAGGAGCTACAATGAGCAGTTCTTC.

The rearrangement links TRBV21-1 to TRBJ2-7. TRBV21-1 is labeled a pseudogene. The CDR3 is 10 residues long. The CDR3 here is CASSKGLREV. DNA of the CDR3: TGTGCCAGCAGCAAGGGTTTAAGGGAAGTC.

The table lists this clone with a few counts. This rearrangement joins TRBV10-1 to TRBJ1-4; D may be TRBD1 (6 bases). V was cut by 4 bases and J by 10 bases, with 10 bases left in between. The length of the CDR3 is 12 residues. CDR1 WNHNN and CDR2 SYGVQD come from the germline V gene (reference sequence). CDR3 nucleotide sequence: TGCGCCAGCAGTGCTGAGACAGGAAAACTGTTTTTT. It encodes CASSAETGKLFF.

J is TRBJ1-1 and V is TRBV18; 7 positions agree with TRBD1. The ends lost 4 bases at V and 2 bases at J; junction bases unmatched: 7. The CDR3 is made up of 15 amino acids. The germline V gene has CDR1 KGHSH and CDR2 LQKENI. CDR3 nucleotides: TGTGCCAGCTCACGCCGACAGGGTGAAAACACTGAAGCTTTCTTT. It encodes CASSRRQGENTEAFF.

This sequence joins TRBV30 and TRBJ2-7; 12 bases align to TRBD1. This CDR3 contains 17 residues. Trimming removed 4 bases from V and 3 bases from J; junction bases left unmatched: 13. From germline, CDR1 is GTSNPN and CDR2 SVGIG (reference sequence). As DNA, the CDR3 is TGTGCCTGGAATTCGGGACAGGGGGCCCTCAACTACTACGAGCAGTACTTC. Its translation: CAWNSGQGALNYYEQYF.

The gene calls are TRBV10-3 and TRBJ2-2; no firm D call. In germline, CDR1 is ENHRY, CDR2 SYGVKD. The CDR3 totals 15 residues. V lost 4 bases to trimming and J lost 2 bases, with 11 bases between them. The CDR3 here is CAISGSGDNTGELFF. CDR3 DNA: TGTGCCATCAGTGGATCTGGGGATAACACCGGGGAGCTGTTTTTT.

The chain is built from TRBV4-3 and TRBJ1-4; TRBD1 matches at 10 bases. V gave up 4 bases and J gave up 8 bases; unmatched junction bases: 10. The CDR3 consists of 16 residues. Germline V gene data show CDR1 as LGHNA and CDR2 as YSLEER. CDR3: CASSPDDRGRREKLFF. CDR3 nucleotides: TGCGCCAGCAGCCCGGATGACAGGGGGCGCAGGGAAAAACTGTTTTTT.

V is TRBV9 and J is TRBJ2-1; D tentatively fits TRBD1 or TRBD2 (5 bases each). Germline V gene lookup returns CDR1 SGDLS and CDR2 YYNGEE. V was pared by 0 bases and J by 5 bases, with 21 bases between. This CDR3 is 18 amino acids long. CDR3 sequence reads: CASSVASVVGTKNNEQFF. The CDR3 DNA reads as TGTGCCAGCAGCGTAGCTAGTGTGGTGGGGACCAAGAACAATGAGCAGTTCTTC.

The chain has TRBV5-6 and TRBJ2-3, with a weak D call TRBD2 (6 bases). This CDR3 has 14 residues. V gave up 0 bases and J gave up 3 bases, with 8 bases separating them. CDR1 SGHDT and CDR2 YYEEEE come from the germline V gene. The CDR3 bases are TGTGCCAGCAGCTTGGCCGCGGGAACAGATACGCAGTATTTT. Its protein is CASSLAAGTDTQYF. Together with reference TRBV5-6 and TRBJ2-3, the CDR3 gives the full variable domain: DAGVTQSPTHLIKTRGQQVTLRCSPKSGHDTVSWYQQALGQGPQFIFQYYEEEERQRGNFPDRFSGHQFPNYSSELNVNALLLGDSALYLCASSLAAGTDTQYFGPGTRLTVL.

CDR3 nucleotides: TGCGCCAGCAGCCAAACGACAGGGATCCTGGGGGAGCAGTACTTC. This codes for CASSQTTGILGEQYF. The chain joins TRBV4-1 to TRBJ2-7; TRBD1 agrees at 7 bases. The CDR3 extends over 15 amino acids. Germline CDR1 and CDR2: MGHRA and YSYEKL. J was trimmed by 7 bases and V by 2 bases; bases with no gene match: 11.

For this clone: The same CDR3 also results from other DNA sequences found in this sample. The chain combines TRBV29-1 with TRBJ2-3; 13 nucleotides match TRBD2. Germline V gives CDR1 SQVTM, CDR2 ANQGSEA. V lost 6 bases, J lost 0 bases, and 6 bases stayed unmatched. The CDR3 spans 16 residues. The CDR3 DNA is TGCAGCGTCGACGGACTAGCGGGGGATAGCACAGATACGCAGTATTTT. It is translated as CSVDGLAGDSTDTQYF.

The CDR3 reads CASSSRGLAVNNEQFF. DNA of the CDR3: TGTGCCAGCAGCTCCCGCGGGCTAGCGGTGAACAATGAGCAGTTCTTC. V is TRBV11-2 and J is TRBJ2-1, with 7 bases matching TRBD2. Germline CDR1 and CDR2: SGHAT and FQNNGV. V was clipped by 4 bases and J by 5 bases; unmatched bases: 11. This CDR3 contains 16 residues.

The V gene is TRBV5-1, the J gene TRBJ2-1; no firm D call. Looked up from germline, CDR1 is SGHRS and CDR2 is YFSETQ. CDR3 length: 12 residues. With 5 bases removed from V and 7 bases from J, the gap between germline ends came to 10 bases. The DNA of the CDR3 is TGCGCCAGCAGAGTCGATTCGAATGAGCAGTTCTTC. Protein sequence: CASRVDSNEQFF.

The chain is built from TRBV19 and TRBJ2-7; D is uncertain. The V gene lost 2 bases and the J gene lost 6 bases, with 14 bases spanning the gap. The CDR3 consists of 14 residues. Germline CDR1 is LNHDA and CDR2 is SQIVND (reference sequence). The CDR3 loop is CASSIRVESGEQYF. The CDR3 DNA sequence: TGTGCCAGTAGTATAAGGGTGGAATCTGGCGAGCAGTACTTC.

The V gene is TRBV11-1, the J gene TRBJ2-7, with 11 nucleotides matching TRBD2. Germline lookup yields CDR1 SGHAT and CDR2 FQDESV (reference sequence). The junction had 2 bases not matched to a gene; V was cut back by 3 bases and J by 4 bases. The CDR3 extends over 14 amino acids. CDR3 nucleotide sequence: TGTGCCAGCAGCTTCACTAGCGGGAGTTACGAGCAGTACTTC. Its protein product is CASSFTSGSYEQYF.

The chain joins TRBV7-2 to TRBJ2-7, with D possibly being TRBD2 (5 bases). Germline CDR1 is SGHTA and CDR2 is FQGNSA. The CDR3 extends over 13 amino acids. V was cut by 6 bases and J by 2 bases, with 11 bases left in between. CDR3 in amino acids: CASREDGTYEQYF. CDR3 nucleotide sequence: TGTGCCAGCAGGGAGGATGGAACCTACGAGCAGTACTTC.

The chain combines TRBV5-1 with TRBJ1-1; a weak D match, TRBD1 (5 bases). With 5 bases removed from V and 0 bases from J, the gap between germline ends came to 8 bases. The CDR3 has 13 amino acids. The germline V gene has CDR1 SGHRS and CDR2 YFSETQ. The CDR3 spells CASSQDMNTEAFF. The CDR3 nucleotides read TGCGCCAGCAGTCAGGACATGAACACTGAAGCTTTCTTT.

This clone is termed medium-sized. At one end, the junction sequence differs from germline, possibly due to a read error. The gene calls are TRBV7-2 and TRBJ2-7; D is unresolved. CDR1 and CDR2 (germline): SGHTA, FQGNSA. The CDR3 covers 11 residues. The CDR3 loop is CASSFATDHTF. The CDR3 DNA sequence: TGTGCCAGCAGCTTCGCTACAGACCACACCTTC. Based on the CDR3 plus reference TRBV7-2 and TRBJ2-7, the full variable domain is GAGVSQSPSNKVTEKGKDVELRCDPISGHTALYWYRQSLGQGLEFLIYFQGNSAPDKSGLPSDRFSAERTGGSVSTLTIQRTQQEDSAVYLCASSFATDHTFGPGTRLTVT.

The rearrangement links TRBV7-2 to TRBJ2-3; D ambiguous. The CDR3 is made up of 14 amino acids. Trimming cost V 6 bases and J 2 bases, with 12 bases left between them. Germline loops: CDR1 SGHTA, CDR2 FQGNSA. This CDR3 reads CASSIPPDTDTQYF. The DNA for the CDR3 is TGTGCCAGCAGTATTCCTCCCGACACAGATACGCAGTATTTT.

The V call is TRBV5-6, the J call TRBJ2-7; D possibly corresponds to TRBD2 (6 bases). The CDR3 is made up of 15 amino acids. Deletions cut 1 base from V and 3 bases from J, with 14 bases between. Germline CDR1 is SGHDT and CDR2 is YYEEEE. CDR3 sequence: CASSLRAGLGYEQYF. Here the CDR3 DNA reads TGTGCCAGCAGCTTGCGGGCGGGGTTGGGCTACGAGCAGTACTTC. The whole variable domain, remainder taken from reference TRBV5-6 and TRBJ2-7, is DAGVTQSPTHLIKTRGQQVTLRCSPKSGHDTVSWYQQALGQGPQFIFQYYEEEERQRGNFPDRFSGHQFPNYSSELNVNALLLGDSALYLCASSLRAGLGYEQYFGPGTRLTVT.

The genes are TRBV2 and TRBJ2-7, with TRBD2 matching over 11 bases. The CDR3 runs to 15 residues. With V trimmed by 3 bases and J by 2 bases, 3 bases remained unmatched. CDR1 is SNHLY, CDR2 FYNNEI, per germline. CDR3: CASSDRLAGTYEQYF. CDR3 DNA: TGTGCCAGCAGTGATCGACTAGCGGGAACCTACGAGCAGTACTTC.